This is a list of T cell receptor beta chains from one sample in a study of shared clonotypes between healthy human individuals. Assay: immunoSEQ multiplex PCR; the TCRdb copy retains only in-frame clones and omits some. The sample has about 2.1 million clones; around 93% are singletons. Specimen: naive CD8+ T cells from PBMCs. The source of these receptors is a man younger than 35 in good health. Some clones in this sample may be carry-over from other donors' samples. Each CDR3 is given with its conserved first and last residue. A D gene is named only where the DNA matches it firmly. Expanded clones get a size class; other rows say once, few or many, or leave the size out.

clone size,D gene,V gene,J gene,CDR3 protein,CDR3 DNA
-,-,TRBV28,TRBJ1-5,CASSLHRRGNQPQHF,TGTGCCAGCAGTCTCCATCGCCGGGGAAATCAGCCCCAGCATTTT
-,TRBD1,TRBV7-8,TRBJ1-3,CASSSRLQGAYGNTIYF,TGTGCCAGCAGCTCCCGACTTCAGGGGGCGTATGGAAACACCATATATTTT
-,-,TRBV9,TRBJ2-1,CASSVAGISDEQFF,TGTGCCAGCAGCGTAGCTGGAATCAGCGATGAGCAGTTCTTC
-,TRBD1,TRBV19,TRBJ2-7,CASSLSGGYEQYF,TGTGCCAGTAGTCTGTCAGGGGGCTACGAGCAGTACTTC
-,-,TRBV27,TRBJ2-7,CASSRTTGPEQYF,TGTGCCAGCAGTCGTACAACAGGGCCCGAGCAGTACTTC
-,TRBD2,TRBV4-3,TRBJ2-7,CASSPRGTSGIYEQYF,TGCGCCAGCAGCCCAAGGGGGACTAGCGGAATTTACGAGCAGTACTTC
-,-,TRBV4-2,TRBJ2-1,CASSLRKSWNEQFF,TGTGCCAGCAGCCTACGGAAGTCTTGGAATGAGCAGTTCTTC
-,-,TRBV7-9,TRBJ2-7,CASSSPSGTYEQYF,TGTGCCAGCAGCTCCCCCTCGGGGACCTACGAGCAGTACTTC
-,-,TRBV7-9,TRBJ1-1,CASSSPHSTEAFF,TGTGCCAGCAGCTCCCCCCATAGCACTGAAGCTTTCTTT
once,TRBD1,TRBV5-1,TRBJ2-7,CASRPGQGREQYF,TGCGCCAGCAGACCGGGACAGGGTCGGGAGCAGTACTTC
-,TRBD1,TRBV9,TRBJ1-5,CASSGGQGVGSNQPQHF,TGTGCCAGCAGCGGGGGACAGGGAGTCGGGAGCAATCAGCCCCAGCATTTT
-,TRBD1,TRBV29-1,TRBJ1-3,CSGRGGFGDTIYF,TGCAGCGGGCGAGGGGGCTTTGGGGACACCATATATTTT
-,-,TRBV6-5,TRBJ1-3,CASSYTGTTGNTIYF,TGTGCCAGCAGTTACACCGGGACTACAGGAAACACCATATATTTT
once,-,TRBV28,TRBJ2-3,CATGPRSPTDTQYF,TGTGCCACCGGGCCCAGGTCACCAACAGATACGCAGTATTTT
-,TRBD1,TRBV4-2,TRBJ2-2,CASSQELQGENGELFF,TGTGCCAGCAGCCAAGAATTACAGGGGGAGAACGGGGAGCTGTTTTTT
-,-,TRBV5-1,TRBJ1-1,CASSLSQILNTEAFF,TGCGCCAGCAGCTTGTCACAAATATTGAACACTGAAGCTTTCTTT
-,TRBD2,TRBV27,TRBJ2-5,CASRGLAEGQETQYF,TGTGCCTCCAGGGGACTAGCGGAGGGGCAAGAGACCCAGTACTTC
-,-,TRBV29-1,TRBJ2-2,CSVGRANTGELFF,TGCAGCGTTGGCCGGGCGAACACCGGGGAGCTGTTTTTT
-,-,TRBV5-5,TRBJ1-2,CASSLAAGYTF,TGTGCCAGCAGCTTGGCAGCGGGCTACACCTTC
-,TRBD1,TRBV13,TRBJ1-4,CASTRDRVSTNEKLFF,TGTGCCAGCACGCGGGACAGGGTTTCAACTAATGAAAAACTGTTTTTT
-,-,TRBV30,TRBJ1-6,CAWSETGRPKNSPLHF,TGTGCCTGGAGTGAAACAGGGCGGCCTAAGAATTCACCCCTCCACTTT
-,-,TRBV4-3,TRBJ1-2,CASSQDRGGGYTF,TGCGCCAGCAGCCAAGATCGCGGGGGGGGCTACACCTTC
-,-,TRBV2,TRBJ1-1,CASKPSGHSGNTEAFF,TGTGCCAGCAAGCCCTCGGGACACTCCGGGAACACTGAAGCTTTCTTT
-,-,TRBV2,TRBJ2-3,CATDTQYF,TGTGCCACAGATACGCAGTATTTT
-,-,TRBV11-2,TRBJ2-7,CASSLDPGFSYEQYF,TGTGCCAGCAGCTTAGATCCCGGGTTCTCCTACGAGCAGTACTTC
-,-,TRBV7-9,TRBJ2-3,CASSLVSEATDTQYF,TGTGCCAGCAGCTTAGTCAGCGAGGCCACAGATACGCAGTATTTT
few,TRBD2,TRBV7-6,TRBJ2-1,CASRPGGGYNEQFF,TGTGCCAGCCGACCCGGGGGAGGGTACAATGAGCAGTTCTTC
few,TRBD1,TRBV28,TRBJ1-2,CASSYPQGAFGYTF,TGTGCCAGCAGTTACCCACAGGGGGCATTTGGCTACACCTTC
-,-,TRBV6-5,TRBJ1-5,CASSYSVGHPGKPQHF,TGTGCCAGCAGTTACTCTGTGGGACACCCGGGGAAGCCCCAGCATTTT
-,TRBD1,TRBV28,TRBJ1-1,CASSFNGQGMNTEAFF,TGTGCCAGCAGTTTTAATGGACAGGGAATGAACACTGAAGCTTTCTTT
-,TRBD2,TRBV14,TRBJ2-1,CASSPRTGLAGGHYQDEQFF,TGTGCCAGCAGTCCTAGGACGGGACTAGCGGGAGGCCACTACCAAGATGAGCAGTTCTTC
-,-,TRBV28,TRBJ1-2,CASSINRVGGYTF,TGTGCCAGCAGCATCAACAGGGTCGGAGGCTACACCTTC
-,-,TRBV19,TRBJ2-7,CASSLPGIGQYF,TGTGCCAGTAGTCTGCCGGGGATCGGGCAGTACTTC
few,TRBD1,TRBV29-1,TRBJ1-4,CSGTDRDREKLFF,TGCAGCGGTACCGACAGGGACCGTGAAAAACTGTTTTTT
-,TRBD1,TRBV25-1,TRBJ2-7,CASSGDRDRDGEQYF,TGTGCCAGCAGTGGGGACCGGGACAGGGATGGCGAGCAGTACTTC
-,TRBD1,TRBV7-8,TRBJ2-7,CASSYYPGQGPYEQYF,TGTGCCAGCAGCTATTATCCGGGACAGGGCCCCTACGAGCAGTACTTC
-,-,TRBV5-4,TRBJ2-1,CASSLVGEQFF,TGTGCCAGCAGCTTGGTGGGTGAGCAGTTCTTC
once,TRBD2,TRBV13,TRBJ2-7,CASSLAGGAEQYF,TGTGCCAGCAGCTTAGCGGGAGGCGCCGAGCAGTACTTC
-,TRBD2,TRBV4-1,TRBJ2-5,CASSQEGVIAGLKETQYF,TGCGCCAGCAGCCAAGAAGGGGTTATAGCGGGATTGAAAGAGACCCAGTACTTC
-,TRBD1,TRBV6-6,TRBJ1-2,CASRFKGQGASFGYTF,TGTGCCAGCAGGTTTAAAGGACAGGGGGCAAGTTTTGGCTACACCTTC
-,-,TRBV5-4,TRBJ2-3,CASSLLGMADTQYF,TGTGCCAGCAGCTTGTTAGGGATGGCAGATACGCAGTATTTT
-,-,TRBV28,TRBJ2-7,CASRSKAYPHEQYF,TGTGCCAGCAGGTCTAAGGCATATCCCCACGAGCAGTACTTC
few,-,TRBV28,TRBJ1-2,CASSLGTYGYTF,TGTGCCAGCAGTTTGGGCACCTATGGCTACACCTTC
-,-,TRBV5-1,TRBJ2-7,CASSYRVENYEQYF,TGCGCCAGCAGCTATAGGGTAGAGAACTACGAGCAGTACTTC
-,-,TRBV10-3,TRBJ1-1,CAISPAGVNTEAFF,TGTGCCATCAGCCCCGCAGGGGTGAACACTGAAGCTTTCTTT
-,-,TRBV19,TRBJ1-1,CASSTSWGPEAFF,TGTGCCAGTAGTACGTCTTGGGGGCCTGAAGCTTTCTTT
-,-,TRBV28,TRBJ1-4,CASSPPSGTNEKLFF,TGTGCCAGCAGTCCCCCGTCGGGAACTAATGAAAAACTGTTTTTT
-,-,TRBV11-2,TRBJ1-4,CASSLRGREGTNEKLFF,TGTGCCAGCAGCTTACGTGGCAGGGAGGGGACTAATGAAAAACTGTTTTTT
-,TRBD1,TRBV28,TRBJ1-3,CASRTYRGGPGNTIYF,TGTGCCAGCAGAACCTACAGGGGAGGGCCTGGAAACACCATATATTTT
-,-,TRBV30,TRBJ2-7,CAWSVRGLAGYEQYF,TGTGCCTGGAGTGTAAGGGGTCTAGCTGGTTACGAGCAGTACTTC
-,-,TRBV5-5,TRBJ2-7,CASNYRDTVTEWYF,TGTGCCAGCAACTACCGGGACACCGTCACCGAGTGGTACTTC
once,TRBD2,TRBV27,TRBJ2-5,CASSLSGLGGETQYF,TGTGCCAGCAGTTTATCAGGGCTCGGGGGGGAGACCCAGTACTTC
-,TRBD2,TRBV7-9,TRBJ2-1,CASSPLGGLAGVEEQFF,TGTGCCAGCAGCCCCCTCGGGGGACTAGCGGGAGTCGAGGAGCAGTTCTTC
-,-,TRBV13,TRBJ1-2,CASSLSPRTIYGYTF,TGTGCCAGCAGCTTATCTCCCCGGACCATCTATGGCTACACCTTC
-,-,TRBV27,TRBJ2-1,CASSYRPRLRGEQFF,TGTGCCAGCAGTTACCGCCCCCGGCTCAGGGGTGAGCAGTTCTTC
-,-,TRBV7-8,TRBJ2-1,CASGDGYNEQFF,TGTGCCAGCGGGGATGGCTACAATGAGCAGTTCTTC
-,-,TRBV15,TRBJ2-7,CATSRPFGEQYF,TGTGCCACCAGCAGACCTTTTGGGGAGCAGTACTTC
-,-,TRBV7-9,TRBJ2-2,CASSFETNTGELFF,TGTGCCAGCAGCTTTGAGACGAACACCGGGGAGCTGTTTTTT